The 15 T cell receptor beta chains in this list originate from one sample, sequenced in a study of blood T cell repertoires in COVID-19. Libraries were prepared by immunoSEQ multiplex PCR; TCRdb keeps only in-frame clonotypes and omits some of them. This sample has about 120,000 clones; 81% occur once, and the top ten carry roughly a tenth. Sequenced material: peripheral blood. These receptors came from a human donor in a cohort sampled during active COVID-19.

The rearrangement links TRBV7-3 to TRBJ1-2; TRBD1 aligns across 8 bases. This CDR3 is built from 15 residues. Germline-derived CDR1 and CDR2 are SGHTA and FQGTGA. The V and J ends lost 2 bases and 4 bases, in that order; junction bases with no gene match: 6. The CDR3 here is CASSLGSGGIYGYTF. In DNA form, the CDR3 reads TGTGCCAGCAGCTTAGGGTCAGGGGGCATCTATGGCTACACCTTC.

This clone has just a few counts. The V call is TRBV27, the J call TRBJ2-7, with D perhaps TRBD2 (6 bases). Trimming removed 6 bases from V and 0 bases from J, with 18 bases in between. Germline CDR1 reads MNHEY; CDR2 reads SMNVEV (reference sequence). The CDR3 extends over 16 amino acids. Written as DNA, the CDR3 is TGTGCCAGCAGACCTGCCGGGACTGCGAGCTCCTACGAGCAGTACTTC. It yields the protein CASRPAGTASSYEQYF.

In its sample, this clone was seen a few times. The J gene is TRBJ2-5, the V gene TRBV11-2; TRBD2 agrees at 8 bases. CDR3 length: 18 amino acids. The germline V gene has CDR1 SGHAT and CDR2 FQNNGV. After removal of 1 base from V and 2 bases from J, the junction contained 12 bases not matched to a gene. CDR3 protein: CASSLVGAGGGPQETQYF. CDR3 coding DNA: TGTGCCAGCAGCTTAGTTGGGGCTGGCGGGGGGCCTCAAGAGACCCAGTACTTC.

The gene calls are TRBV12-3 or TRBV12-4 and TRBJ2-1; D not certain. V lost 3 bases, J lost 3 bases, and 6 bases lay in between. The CDR3 is made up of 13 amino acids. The CDR3 DNA follows: TGTGCCAGCAGTTTGGGCGACTACAATGAGCAGTTCTTC. Translated: CASSLGDYNEQFF.

This clone showed up just a few times. The rearrangement uses TRBV29-1 and TRBJ1-2; 8 nucleotides agree with TRBD1. The CDR3 is 13 residues long. After removal of 7 bases from V and 6 bases from J, the junction contained 10 bases not matched to a gene. Germline CDR1 and CDR2: SQVTM and ANQGSEA. The CDR3 protein is CSGNSGGVDGYTF. CDR3 bases: TGCAGCGGGAACTCAGGGGGCGTGGATGGCTACACCTTC.

The chain uses TRBV15 and TRBJ2-3; D might be TRBD2 (5 bases). V dropped 4 bases and J dropped 6 bases, with 17 bases sitting between them. The CDR3 runs 15 residues. Germline V gives CDR1 LNHNV, CDR2 YYDKDF (reference sequence). This chain's CDR3 is CATSTGEGSKDTQYF. DNA of the CDR3: TGTGCCACCAGCACCGGAGAGGGTAGCAAGGATACGCAGTATTTT.

J is TRBJ1-3 and V is TRBV7-2; no clear D gene. This CDR3 spans 15 amino acids. V lost 5 bases to trimming and J lost 0 bases, with 11 bases between them. Germline V lookup: CDR1 SGHTA, CDR2 FQGNSA. CDR3 sequence: CASSPPGASGNTIYF. CDR3 nucleotide sequence: TGTGCCAGCAGCCCCCCCGGAGCCTCTGGAAACACCATATATTTT.

The chain joins TRBV28 to TRBJ1-1, with TRBD1 matching over 7 bases. CDR3 size: 15 residues. Trimming at V came to 6 bases and at J to 4 bases, leaving 11 bases not matched to a gene. CDR1 is MDHEN, CDR2 SYDVKM, per germline. Here the CDR3 DNA reads TGTGCCAGCAGCTCACCAGCGACAGGGTCCACTGAAGCTTTCTTT. It specifies CASSSPATGSTEAFF.

This clone was detected a few times. The rearrangement joins TRBV27 to TRBJ2-7; D is perhaps TRBD1 (6 bases). Deletions cut 5 bases from V and 0 bases from J, with 14 bases between. CDR3 size: 15 residues. Germline V gene data show CDR1 as MNHEY and CDR2 as SMNVEV (reference sequence). The CDR3 DNA sequence: TGTGCCAGCAGTCGACCGGGACAAAACTCCTACGAGCAGTACTTC. It codes for CASSRPGQNSYEQYF.

The chain uses TRBV30 and TRBJ1-5; 9 nucleotides agree with TRBD1. The CDR3 extends over 13 amino acids. The ends lost 4 bases at V and 7 bases at J; junction bases unmatched: 5. CDR1 and CDR2 (germline): GTSNPN, SVGIG (reference sequence). The CDR3, as DNA: TGTGCCTGGAAAACAGGGGGCGCGCAGCCCCAGCATTTT. The encoded protein is CAWKTGGAQPQHF.

The CDR3 DNA is TGTGCCAGCAGGCTCCAGGGTACATCGAACACTGAAGCTTTCTTT. This sequence encodes CASRLQGTSNTEAFF. The chain is built from TRBV6-5 and TRBJ1-1, with D possibly TRBD1 on 5 matching bases. This CDR3 has 15 residues. The germline CDR1 and CDR2 sequences are MNHEY and SVGAGI. V dropped 6 bases and J dropped 1 base, with 15 bases sitting between them.

The chain combines TRBV7-2 with TRBJ2-3; D unclear. Germline CDR1 reads SGHTA; CDR2 reads FQGNSA. This CDR3 has 15 amino acids. Trimming took off 5 bases at V and 0 bases at J, with 12 bases between the two ends. CDR3 sequence reads: CASSTTPISTDTQYF. CDR3 in DNA: TGTGCCAGCAGCACAACACCGATTAGCACAGATACGCAGTATTTT.

The rearrangement links TRBV7-2 to TRBJ1-2; D might be TRBD1 (5 bases). Germline loops: CDR1 SGHTA, CDR2 FQGNSA. The V end lost 5 bases, the J end lost 7 bases, and 20 bases lay between the germline ends. The CDR3 contains 15 residues. CDR3: CASSHLWGESGGYTF. CDR3 bases: TGTGCCAGCAGCCACCTTTGGGGGGAATCGGGTGGCTACACCTTC.

The V gene is TRBV23-1, the J gene TRBJ1-1; D is uncertain. TRBV23-1 is filed as an ORF, its function uncertain. V was pared by 3 bases and J by 3 bases, with 8 bases between. The CDR3 contains 13 residues. The CDR3: CASSQAGDTEAFF. As DNA, the CDR3 is TGCGCCAGCAGTCAGGCCGGGGACACTGAAGCTTTCTTT.

The chain has TRBV19 and TRBJ1-2; D is perhaps TRBD1 (5 bases). V shed 6 bases and J shed 6 bases, with 14 bases lying between them. The CDR3 is 13 residues long. CDR1 and CDR2 from the germline V gene are LNHDA and SQIVND (reference sequence). The CDR3 sequence is CASRVRERNGYTF. The DNA for the CDR3 is TGTGCCAGTAGAGTCAGGGAAAGGAATGGCTACACCTTC.